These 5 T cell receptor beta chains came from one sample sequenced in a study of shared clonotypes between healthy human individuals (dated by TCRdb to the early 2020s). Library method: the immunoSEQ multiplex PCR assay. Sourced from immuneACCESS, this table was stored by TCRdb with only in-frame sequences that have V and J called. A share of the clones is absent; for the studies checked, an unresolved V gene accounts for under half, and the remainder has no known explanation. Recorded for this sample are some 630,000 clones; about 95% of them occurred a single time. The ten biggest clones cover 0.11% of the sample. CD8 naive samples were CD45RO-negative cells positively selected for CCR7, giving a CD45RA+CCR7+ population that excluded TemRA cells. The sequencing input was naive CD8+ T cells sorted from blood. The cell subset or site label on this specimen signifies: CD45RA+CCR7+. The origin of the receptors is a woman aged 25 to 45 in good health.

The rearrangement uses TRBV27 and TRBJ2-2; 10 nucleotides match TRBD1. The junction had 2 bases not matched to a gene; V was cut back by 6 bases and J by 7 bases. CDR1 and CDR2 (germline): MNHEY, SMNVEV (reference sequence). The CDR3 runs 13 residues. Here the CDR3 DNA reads TGTGCCAGCAGAGACAGGGGGCGCGGGGAGCTGTTTTTT. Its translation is CASRDRGRGELFF.

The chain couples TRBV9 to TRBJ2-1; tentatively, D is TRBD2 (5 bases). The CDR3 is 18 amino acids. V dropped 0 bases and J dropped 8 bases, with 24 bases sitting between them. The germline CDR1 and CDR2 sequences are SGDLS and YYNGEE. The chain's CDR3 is CASSVESVFLAGGYEQFF. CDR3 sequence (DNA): TGTGCCAGCAGCGTAGAGTCCGTGTTCCTAGCCGGAGGCTATGAGCAGTTCTTC.

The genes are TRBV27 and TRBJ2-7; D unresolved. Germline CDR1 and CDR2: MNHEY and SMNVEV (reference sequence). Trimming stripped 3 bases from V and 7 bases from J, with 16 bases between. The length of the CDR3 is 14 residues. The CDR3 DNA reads TGTGCCAGCAGTTTTGATGCGCGGTTAGTAGAGCAGTACTTC. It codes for CASSFDARLVEQYF.

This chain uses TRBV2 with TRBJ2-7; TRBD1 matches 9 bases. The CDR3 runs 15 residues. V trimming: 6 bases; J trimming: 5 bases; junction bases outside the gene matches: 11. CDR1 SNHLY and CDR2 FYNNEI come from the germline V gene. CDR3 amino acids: CASRERPGQGHEQYF. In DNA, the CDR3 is TGTGCCAGCAGAGAACGCCCGGGACAGGGCCACGAGCAGTACTTC.

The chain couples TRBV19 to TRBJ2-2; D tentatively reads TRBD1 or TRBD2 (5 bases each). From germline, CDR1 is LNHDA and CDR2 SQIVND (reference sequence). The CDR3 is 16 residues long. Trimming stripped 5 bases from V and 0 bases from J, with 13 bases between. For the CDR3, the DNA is TGTGCCAGTAGTCCCGGGACGGGGACGAACACCGGGGAGCTGTTTTTT. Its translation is CASSPGTGTNTGELFF. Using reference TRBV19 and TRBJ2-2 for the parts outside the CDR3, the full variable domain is DGGITQSPKYLFRKEGQNVTLSCEQNLNHDAMYWYRQDPGQGLRLIYYSQIVNDFQKGDIAEGYSVSREKKESFPLTVTSAQKNPTAFYLCASSPGTGTNTGELFFGEGSRLTVL.